The 32 T cell receptor beta chains given below trace back to one sample, sequenced in a study of cytomegalovirus exposure and HLA in healthy donors. Both 60 Vbeta primers and 13 Jbeta primers went into the PCR. TCRdb's table, derived via immunoSEQ multiplex PCR, lists solely in-frame clones and lacks some. Seen here are 150,000 to 200,000 clones, around 80% observed once, and the top ten hold approximately 1.5%. Sequenced material: PBMCs. All receptors come from a woman under 40 in good health and CMV-seropositive.

CDR3 protein: CASSYGGSNEQFF. In nucleotides, the CDR3 is TGTGCCAGCAGTTACGGGGGCAGCAATGAGCAGTTCTTC. The J gene is TRBJ2-1, the V gene TRBV6-5, with D tentatively TRBD1 (6 bases). Germline V gene lookup returns CDR1 MNHEY and CDR2 SVGAGI. The CDR3 length is 13 residues. V shed 2 bases and J shed 6 bases, with 8 bases lying between them.

For this clone: At the DNA level, this CDR3 is encoded by other sequences in the same sample as well. The chain couples TRBV7-2 to TRBJ2-7, with 7 bases matching TRBD2. V gave up 1 base and J gave up 0 bases; unmatched junction bases: 3. Germline lookup yields CDR1 SGHTA and CDR2 FQGNSA. CDR3 length equals 15 residues. CDR3 DNA sequence: TGTGCCAGCAGCTTAGTGGGAGGGAGCTCCTACGAGCAGTACTTC. Residues: CASSLVGGSSYEQYF.

V usage is TRBV10-2 and J usage is TRBJ1-2; D is undetermined. V was pared by 0 bases and J by 5 bases, with 10 bases between. There are 14 residues in the CDR3. In germline, CDR1 is WSHSY, CDR2 SAAADI. The CDR3 DNA sequence: TGCGCCAGCAGTGAGTCGTACAGCTATTATGGCTACACCTTC. Translating it yields CASSESYSYYGYTF.

V usage is TRBV6-5 and J usage is TRBJ1-3; D perhaps matches TRBD1 (5 bases). From germline, CDR1 is MNHEY and CDR2 SVGAGI. The CDR3 consists of 14 residues. V lost 6 bases, J lost 0 bases, and 9 bases lay in between. The CDR3 region has the DNA TGTGCCAGCAGCCGACAGTTCTCTGGAAACACCATATATTTT. Its translation: CASSRQFSGNTIYF.

This chain links TRBV6-4 with TRBJ2-1; maybe TRBD2 (6 bases). Germline V lookup: CDR1 MRHNA, CDR2 SNTAGT. Trimming removed 5 bases from V and 8 bases from J, with 16 bases in between. The CDR3 contains 14 residues. CDR3: CASSRSGVGDEQFF. The CDR3 DNA reads as TGTGCCAGCAGTCGGTCGGGAGTAGGAGATGAGCAGTTCTTC.

The V and J genes are TRBV7-8 and TRBJ2-1, with 9 bases identical to TRBD1. Per germline, CDR1 SGHVS and CDR2 FQNEAQ. V shed 5 bases and J 7 bases; nucleotides not matched to a gene: 3. The CDR3 consists of 13 residues. The DNA of the CDR3 is TGTGCCAGCAGCCGAGGACAGGGGAATGAGCAGTTCTTC. Translation: CASSRGQGNEQFF. The full variable domain, rest sourced from reference TRBV7-8 and TRBJ2-1, is GAGVSQSPRYKVAKRGQDVALRCDPISGHVSLFWYQQALGQGPEFLTYFQNEAQLDKSGLPSDRFFAERPEGSVSTLKIQRTQQEDSAVYLCASSRGQGNEQFFGPGTRLTVL.

The chain combines TRBV6-6 with TRBJ1-6; perhaps TRBD1 as D (5 bases). V shed 0 bases and J shed 8 bases, with 11 bases lying between them. The CDR3 has 15 residues. The V gene's germline CDR1 is MNHNY and CDR2 SVGAGI (reference sequence). CDR3 in amino acids: CASSYSGGADSPLHF. The CDR3 bases are TGTGCCAGCAGTTACTCGGGCGGGGCTGATTCACCCCTCCACTTT.

The genes are TRBV29-1 and TRBJ1-2, with TRBD1 identical over 8 bases. The CDR3 covers 14 residues. The trim removed 6 bases at V and 8 bases at J, leaving 14 bases unmatched. Germline V CDR1 and CDR2: SQVTM, ANQGSEA. The CDR3 sequence: CSVEQPTGARGYTF. Written as DNA, the CDR3 is TGCAGCGTCGAACAACCGACAGGGGCCCGGGGCTACACCTTC.

This chain joins TRBV28 and TRBJ2-6; 9 bases agree with TRBD2. The CDR3 is made up of 17 amino acids. The V gene's germline CDR1 is MDHEN and CDR2 SYDVKM. The trim removed 3 bases at V and 2 bases at J, leaving 5 bases unmatched. The CDR3 coding sequence is TGTGCCAGCAGTTTGGCTGGCGGGAGGGCTGGGGCCAACGTCCTGACTTTC. It translates to CASSLAGGRAGANVLTF.

The J gene is TRBJ1-1, the V gene TRBV5-8; 8 bases align to TRBD1. Unmatched junction bases numbered 11, after V lost 1 base and J lost 3 bases. The V gene's germline CDR1 is SGHTS and CDR2 YDEGEE. The CDR3 has 17 residues. DNA of the CDR3: TGTGCCAGCAGCTTGCATGGGCAGGGGGCGCCGGACACTGAAGCTTTCTTT. It translates to CASSLHGQGAPDTEAFF.

V is TRBV9 and J is TRBJ2-7; the match to TRBD2 covers 8 bases. In germline, CDR1 is SGDLS, CDR2 YYNGEE. V dropped 4 bases and J dropped 2; count of bases not matched to a gene: 17. The CDR3 consists of 18 residues. CDR3 region: CASSSTSGGSGATYEQYF. The DNA for the CDR3 is TGTGCCAGCAGCTCAACCTCGGGAGGTAGCGGGGCGACCTACGAGCAGTACTTC.

The genes are TRBV19 and TRBJ2-7, with 9 bases matching TRBD2. Germline CDR1 and CDR2: LNHDA and SQIVND (reference sequence). V was clipped by 0 bases and J by 1 base; unmatched bases: 4. CDR3 size: 16 residues. Here the CDR3 DNA reads TGTGCCAGTAGTATAGACAGCGGGAGGCCTTCCTACGAGCAGTACTTC. Translated, it gives CASSIDSGRPSYEQYF.

The chain joins TRBV28 to TRBJ1-1; D perhaps matches TRBD1 (6 bases). The CDR3 is 15 amino acids. Germline CDR1 and CDR2: MDHEN and SYDVKM. Trimming removed 6 bases from V and 0 bases from J, with 14 bases in between. The CDR3 protein is CASRTPGHLNTEAFF. DNA for the CDR3: TGTGCCAGCAGGACCCCGGGACACCTGAACACTGAAGCTTTCTTT.

V usage is TRBV7-2 and J usage is TRBJ2-3, with TRBD2 matching over 7 bases. The trim removed 2 bases at V and 4 bases at J, leaving 6 bases unmatched. The germline CDR1 and CDR2 sequences are SGHTA and FQGNSA. The CDR3 loop spans 15 amino acids. The CDR3 reads CASSLKAGASDTQYF. CDR3 coding DNA: TGTGCCAGCAGCTTAAAGGCGGGAGCCTCAGATACGCAGTATTTT.

The chain employs TRBV11-2 and TRBJ1-4; D perhaps matches TRBD1 (6 bases). The ends were cut back, 2 bases at V and 3 bases at J, with 16 bases in the middle. The CDR3 contains 17 residues. Germline CDR1 reads SGHAT; CDR2 reads FQNNGV. In nucleotides, the CDR3 is TGTGCCAGCAGCTTATGGGGGGGCGGAGGCCCTAATGAAAAACTGTTTTTT. It is translated as CASSLWGGGGPNEKLFF.

V and J are TRBV5-4 and TRBJ2-1; D uncertain. Germline values: CDR1 SGHNT, CDR2 YYREEE (reference sequence). The CDR3 spans 14 residues. V lost 1 base, J lost 3 bases, and 8 bases lay in between. The CDR3 nucleotides are TGTGCCAGCAGCTTGTCTCCAGGCTACAATGAGCAGTTCTTC. Translation gives CASSLSPGYNEQFF.

This chain joins TRBV6-5 and TRBJ1-1, with D perhaps matching TRBD1 (5 bases). Germline lookup yields CDR1 MNHEY and CDR2 SVGAGI. With 5 bases removed from V and 4 bases from J, the gap between germline ends came to 17 bases. The CDR3 consists of 15 residues. CDR3 protein: CASSVGPGGITEAFF. In nucleotides, the CDR3 is TGTGCCAGCAGTGTGGGACCGGGCGGGATCACTGAAGCTTTCTTT.

A few counts support this clone. The chain uses TRBV28 and TRBJ1-1; no reliable D call. Germline loops: CDR1 MDHEN, CDR2 SYDVKM. The CDR3 totals 15 residues. V gave up 7 bases and J gave up 1 base, with 16 bases separating them. The CDR3 region has the DNA TGTGCCAGCACCCCCTCGTCGGCGGCGAACACTGAAGCTTTCTTT. It encodes CASTPSSAANTEAFF.

The chain combines TRBV4-1 with TRBJ2-5; 9 bases are shared with TRBD1. CDR1 MGHRA and CDR2 YSYEKL come from the germline V gene. The CDR3 is made up of 15 amino acids. J gave up 6 bases and V 0 bases, and 5 bases lay outside the gene matches. The DNA for the CDR3 is TGCGCCAGCAGCCAAGACGGGACAGGGATAAAGACCCAGTACTTC. Protein sequence: CASSQDGTGIKTQYF.

This chain joins TRBV10-1 and TRBJ1-5; the D gene is possibly TRBD1 (6 bases). Germline CDR1 is WNHNN and CDR2 is SYGVQD (reference sequence). V dropped 5 bases and J dropped 1 base, with 9 bases sitting between them. The CDR3 has 14 residues. CDR3 sequence reads: CASSPGQSNQPQHF. As DNA, the CDR3 is TGCGCCAGCAGTCCAGGACAGAGCAATCAGCCCCAGCATTTT.

This clone was counted a single time. This chain connects TRBV2 to TRBJ1-5; D perhaps matches TRBD1 (5 bases). Germline loops: CDR1 SNHLY, CDR2 FYNNEI. The ends were cut back, 2 bases at V and 1 base at J, with 6 bases in the middle. This CDR3 region has 14 residues. The CDR3 reads CASSEQGSNQPQHF. Here the CDR3 DNA reads TGTGCCAGCAGTGAACAGGGAAGCAATCAGCCCCAGCATTTT.

This clone has just one count. The chain couples TRBV4-3 to TRBJ2-7; weak D call: TRBD1 (5 bases). Germline values: CDR1 LGHNA, CDR2 YSLEER. Trimming left V 0 bases short and J 1 base short, with 13 bases between. The CDR3 runs to 16 residues. This CDR3 reads CASSQEWGRLSYEQYF. CDR3 nucleotide sequence: TGCGCCAGCAGCCAAGAATGGGGCAGGCTGTCCTACGAGCAGTACTTC.

The rearrangement joins TRBV4-3 to TRBJ1-2; D call uncertain. The CDR3 is made up of 14 amino acids. V was clipped by 0 bases and J by 4 bases, with 9 bases between them. Germline V gives CDR1 LGHNA, CDR2 YSLEER. The CDR3: CASSQDPGIYGYTF. The CDR3 DNA reads as TGCGCCAGCAGCCAAGACCCGGGGATCTATGGCTACACCTTC.

The chain joins TRBV27 to TRBJ2-5; TRBD1 is a possible D gene (6 bases). Germline CDR1 reads MNHEY; CDR2 reads SMNVEV (reference sequence). Deletions cut 7 bases from V and 2 bases from J, with 17 bases between. The CDR3 is made up of 15 amino acids. The CDR3 bases are TGTGCCAGCAACTCAGGGGACACGAGGCAAGAGACCCAGTACTTC. This encodes CASNSGDTRQETQYF.

This clone was seen once. V is TRBV11-3 and J is TRBJ2-2; 9 bases are a match to TRBD1. Germline lookup yields CDR1 SGHNT and CDR2 YENEEA. CDR3 length: 16 residues. The V segment lost 2 bases and the J segment 5 bases; nucleotides outside the gene matches: 6. The CDR3 reads CASSLLGTGITGELFF. The CDR3 DNA follows: TGTGCCAGCAGCTTATTGGGGACAGGGATAACCGGGGAGCTGTTTTTT.

The chain has TRBV5-1 and TRBJ2-7, with a tentative D call TRBD1 (6 bases). CDR1 is SGHRS, CDR2 YFSETQ, per germline. The V gene lost 0 bases and the J gene lost 3 bases, with 19 bases spanning the gap. This CDR3 is built from 17 residues. The CDR3 nucleotides are TGCGCCAGCAGCTTGGGTTGGTTGGGCAGGGGAAGCTACGAGCAGTACTTC. Residues: CASSLGWLGRGSYEQYF.

The chain couples TRBV4-1 to TRBJ2-5, with TRBD1 matching over 8 bases. The CDR3 is 16 residues long. V shed 0 bases and J 5 bases; nucleotides not matched to a gene: 8. Germline V lookup: CDR1 MGHRA, CDR2 YSYEKL. CDR3 sequence: CASSQDHLGQDETQYF. The CDR3 DNA reads TGCGCCAGCAGCCAAGACCACTTGGGACAGGATGAGACCCAGTACTTC.

The rearrangement uses TRBV5-6 and TRBJ1-2; tentatively, D is TRBD1 (6 bases). CDR1 is SGHDT and CDR2 is YYEEEE in the germline V gene. V was clipped by 3 bases and J by 0 bases, with 12 bases between them. CDR3 length: 15 residues. The CDR3 DNA reads as TGTGCCAGCAGCTCCTTGGCAGGGGCTAACTATGGCTACACCTTC. Its translation is CASSSLAGANYGYTF.

The chain employs TRBV6-5 and TRBJ2-7, with D possibly TRBD1 on 7 matching bases. Between the trimmed V and J ends, which lost 6 bases and 5 bases, there was a span of 20 bases. Germline CDR1 reads MNHEY; CDR2 reads SVGAGI. This CDR3 is 15 amino acids long. The CDR3 DNA sequence: TGTGCCAGCAGCCGGGGCGGGACAGTGCCAAACGAGCAGTACTTC. Protein sequence: CASSRGGTVPNEQYF.

The chain recombines TRBV27 with TRBJ2-7; 9 bases match TRBD2. V dropped 7 bases and J dropped 3; count of bases not matched to a gene: 10. This CDR3 contains 15 residues. CDR1 and CDR2 (germline): MNHEY, SMNVEV (reference sequence). The CDR3 loop reads CASNQKAGGNYEQYF. In DNA, the CDR3 is TGTGCCAGCAATCAAAAGGCGGGAGGGAACTACGAGCAGTACTTC.

This chain joins TRBV29-1 and TRBJ2-4; TRBD2 is a possible D gene (6 bases). Deletions cut 0 bases from V and 1 base from J, with 13 bases between. The CDR3 runs 16 residues. Germline V gene sequence: CDR1 SQVTM, CDR2 ANQGSEA. CDR3 amino acids: CSVEEGFRGAKNIQYF. CDR3 nucleotide sequence: TGCAGCGTTGAAGAGGGGTTTCGGGGGGCCAAAAACATTCAGTACTTC. Combining the CDR3 with reference TRBV29-1 and TRBJ2-4 gives the whole variable domain SAVISQKPSRDICQRGTSLTIQCQVDSQVTMMFWYRQQPGQSLTLIATANQGSEATYESGFVIDKFPISRPNLTFSTLTVSNMSPEDSSIYLCSVEEGFRGAKNIQYFGAGTRLSVL.

J is TRBJ2-3 and V is TRBV4-1; D is perhaps TRBD2 (5 bases). The V end lost 0 bases, the J end lost 2 bases, and 12 bases lay between the germline ends. Germline CDR1 reads MGHRA; CDR2 reads YSYEKL. The CDR3 loop spans 16 amino acids. CDR3: CASSQEPSGVTDTQYF. Here the CDR3 DNA reads TGCGCCAGCAGCCAAGAGCCCAGCGGAGTCACAGATACGCAGTATTTT.